This TCR beta chain is drawn from a study of shared clonotypes between healthy human individuals. Study-level findings and limits: Against clonotypes common to all four donors, non-shared ones had lower generation probabilities.

This clone came up once. As yet, its antigen is unknown. The sample has other DNA sequences that encode this CDR3 too. Clones were sequenced by immunoSEQ multiplex PCR, and TCRdb holds only the in-frame ones, with some missing. Here the sample spans 2 million to 2.5 million clones, about 90% being singletons. With V trimmed by 3 bases and J by 4 bases, 2 bases remained unmatched. The CDR3 runs to 14 residues. From germline, CDR1 is SGHTA and CDR2 FQGTGA. This TCR derives from a man younger than 30 in good health. Some clones in this sample may be carry-over from other donors' samples. The chain is built from TRBV7-3 and TRBJ2-3; 9 positions agree with TRBD1. Specimen: naive CD4+ T cells from PBMCs. The subset here: CD45RA+ positively selected. The CDR3 sequence is CASSLRQGADTQYF. The CDR3 DNA sequence: TGTGCCAGCAGCTTGAGACAGGGGGCAGATACGCAGTATTTT.